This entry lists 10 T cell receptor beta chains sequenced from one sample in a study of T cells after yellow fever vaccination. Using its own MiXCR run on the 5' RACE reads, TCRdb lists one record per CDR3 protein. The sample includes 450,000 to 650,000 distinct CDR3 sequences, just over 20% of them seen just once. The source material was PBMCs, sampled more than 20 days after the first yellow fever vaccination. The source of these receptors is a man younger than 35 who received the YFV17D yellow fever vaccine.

The CDR3 sequence is CASVWAMRGHTEAFF. In nucleotides, the CDR3 is TGTGCCAGTGTGTGGGCGATGCGAGGGCACACTGAAGCTTTCTTT. The chain employs TRBV6-2 or TRBV6-3 and TRBJ1-1; D remains unclear. V lost 9 bases, J lost 3 bases, and 20 bases lay in between. Looked up from germline, CDR1 is MNHEY and CDR2 is SVGEGT. The CDR3 consists of 15 residues.

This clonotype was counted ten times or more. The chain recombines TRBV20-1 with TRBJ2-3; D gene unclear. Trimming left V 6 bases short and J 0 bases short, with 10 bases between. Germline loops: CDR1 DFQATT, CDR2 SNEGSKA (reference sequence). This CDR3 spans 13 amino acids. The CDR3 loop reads CSAPFGSTDTQYF. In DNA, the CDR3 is TGCAGTGCACCTTTTGGGAGCACAGATACGCAGTATTTT.

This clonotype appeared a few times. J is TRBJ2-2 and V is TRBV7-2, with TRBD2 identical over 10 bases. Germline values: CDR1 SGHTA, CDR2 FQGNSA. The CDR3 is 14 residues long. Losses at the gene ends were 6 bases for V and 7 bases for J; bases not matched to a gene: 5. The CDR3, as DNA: TGTGCCAGCAGGCTAGCGGGGGATTACGGGGAGCTGTTTTTT. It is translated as CASRLAGDYGELFF.

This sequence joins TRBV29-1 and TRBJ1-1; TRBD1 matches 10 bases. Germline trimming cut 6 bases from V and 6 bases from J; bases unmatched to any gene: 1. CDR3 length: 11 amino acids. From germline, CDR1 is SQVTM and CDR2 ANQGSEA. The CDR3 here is CSVGTGAEAFF. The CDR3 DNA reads TGCAGCGTGGGGACAGGGGCTGAAGCTTTCTTT.

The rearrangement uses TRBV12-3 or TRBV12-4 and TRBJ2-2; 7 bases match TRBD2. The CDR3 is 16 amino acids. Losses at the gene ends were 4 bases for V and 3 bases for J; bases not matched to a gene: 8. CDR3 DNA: TGTGCCAGCAGTTGGGAGGGGCGTACGTACACCGGGGAGCTGTTTTTT. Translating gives CASSWEGRTYTGELFF.

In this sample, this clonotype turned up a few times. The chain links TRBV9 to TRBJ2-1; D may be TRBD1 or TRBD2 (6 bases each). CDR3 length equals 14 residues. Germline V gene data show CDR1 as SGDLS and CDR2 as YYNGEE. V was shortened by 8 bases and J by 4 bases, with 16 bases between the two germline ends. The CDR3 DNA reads TGTGCCAGTAGCCTCGCGGGGACATACAATGAGCAGTTCTTC. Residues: CASSLAGTYNEQFF.

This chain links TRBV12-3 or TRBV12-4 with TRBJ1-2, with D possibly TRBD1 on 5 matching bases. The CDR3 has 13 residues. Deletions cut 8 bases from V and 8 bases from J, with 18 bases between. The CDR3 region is CASYPGDRSGYTF. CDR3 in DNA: TGTGCCAGCTATCCGGGGGATAGGAGCGGCTACACCTTC.

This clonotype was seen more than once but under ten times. CDR3 region: CASSITGTGNSPLHF. Written as DNA, the CDR3 is TGCGCCAGCAGCATCACCGGGACAGGGAATTCACCCCTCCACTTT. This sequence joins TRBV5-1 and TRBJ1-6, with 9 bases that match TRBD1. Germline loops: CDR1 SGHRS, CDR2 YFSETQ. The CDR3 has 15 residues. With V trimmed by 4 bases and J by 7 bases, 6 bases remained unmatched.

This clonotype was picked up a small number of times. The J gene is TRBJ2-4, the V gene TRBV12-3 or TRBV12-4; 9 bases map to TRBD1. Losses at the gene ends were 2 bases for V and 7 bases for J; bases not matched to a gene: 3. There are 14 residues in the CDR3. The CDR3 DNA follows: TGTGCCAGCAGTTTATCTGGGACAGGGAACATTCAGTACTTC. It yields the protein CASSLSGTGNIQYF.

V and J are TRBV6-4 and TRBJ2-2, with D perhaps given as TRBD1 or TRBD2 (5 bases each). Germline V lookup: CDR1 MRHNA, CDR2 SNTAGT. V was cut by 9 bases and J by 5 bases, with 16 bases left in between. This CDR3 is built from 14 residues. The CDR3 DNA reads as TGTGCCAGGTTGAGGGGTAACGGTACCGGGGAGCTGTTTTTT. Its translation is CARLRGNGTGELFF.